One T cell receptor beta chain is described in this entry. The data derive from a study of control samples from healthy donors and cancer patients. Germline assignment: CDR1 SGHTA and CDR2 FQGTGA. The CDR3 loop spans 16 amino acids. Trimming removed 2 bases from V and 1 base from J, with 11 bases in between. Some clones are missing from TCRdb's copy, which holds only in-frame ones; the method was immunoSEQ multiplex PCR. The sample carries about 150,000 clones, 70% to 90% recorded once. This sequence was found in a man younger than 35 in good health. The sample was blood. The rearrangement links TRBV7-3 to TRBJ2-2; either TRBD1 or TRBD2 may supply D (5 bases each). The DNA of the CDR3 is TGTGCCAGCAGCTTAGTCTCAGGGAGGAACACCGGGGAGCTGTTTTTT. This translates into CASSLVSGRNTGELFF.